Listed below are T cell receptor beta chains from one sample, sequenced in a study of shared clonotypes between healthy human individuals. TCRdb's copy holds only in-frame clones and misses some; the assay was immunoSEQ multiplex PCR. The sample holds some 2.1 million clones, 95% seen once. Sequencing used naive CD4+ T cells sorted from blood. The receptors shown here come from a man aged 18 to 29 in good health. CDR3s include the opening cysteine and the closing phenylalanine or tryptophan. A D gene is named only where the DNA matches it firmly. Rows may omit the clone size; those that give it use once, few, many or a size class.

d_call | cdr3_length | j_call | v_call | clone_size | cdr3_aa | cdr3_nt
NA | 13 | TRBJ1-4 | TRBV30 | NA | CAGGGEVGEKLFF | TGTGCCGGAGGAGGGGAAGTCGGTGAAAAACTGTTTTTT
NA | 12 | TRBJ2-7 | TRBV2 | NA | CASNRELYEQYF | TGTGCCAGCAACAGGGAACTATACGAGCAGTACTTC
NA | 18 | TRBJ1-6 | TRBV9 | once | CASSVSLSEGSYNSPLHF | TGTGCCAGCAGCGTAAGCCTGAGTGAGGGCTCCTATAATTCACCCCTCCACTTT
NA | 13 | TRBJ1-1 | TRBV7-9 | NA | CASSLGQGAEAFF | TGTGCCAGCAGCTTAGGTCAGGGAGCTGAAGCTTTCTTT
NA | 15 | TRBJ2-1 | TRBV30 | NA | CAWSVKALGINEQFF | TGTGCCTGGAGTGTAAAGGCTCTTGGAATCAATGAGCAGTTCTTC
TRBD1 | 15 | TRBJ1-1 | TRBV27 | NA | CASRSKTGVNTEAFF | TGTGCCAGCAGAAGTAAGACAGGGGTGAACACTGAAGCTTTCTTT
NA | 15 | TRBJ2-7 | TRBV7-9 | NA | CASSPRGRETYEQYF | TGTGCCAGCAGCCCCAGGGGGCGGGAGACCTACGAGCAGTACTTC
NA | 15 | TRBJ2-3 | TRBV9 | NA | CASSVQGISTDTQYF | TGTGCCAGCAGCGTACAGGGGATTAGCACAGATACGCAGTATTTT
NA | 12 | TRBJ2-7 | TRBV6-6 | NA | CASSYSSDEQYF | TGTGCCAGCAGTTACTCCTCTGACGAGCAGTACTTC
NA | 11 | TRBJ1-1 | TRBV10-3 | NA | CAISDRTEAFF | TGTGCCATCAGTGACCGCACTGAAGCTTTCTTT